Shown below are 23 T cell receptor beta chains from a single sample sequenced in a study of CD8 T cells in ankylosing spondylitis. Study results and limitations: Typical of ankylosing spondylitis blood, it appeared, was a TCR beta motif of about eight highly homologous variants.

TCRdb reprocessed the 5' RACE reads with MiXCR, giving one entry per CDR3 protein. The sample has some 330,000 distinct CDR3 sequences, less than 10% seen once. Their cognate antigens are unknown. Sequencing was done on a sample of blood, either unsorted or a sorted T cell fraction (not recorded which). The receptors here all came from a male donor with ankylosing spondylitis.

The V call is TRBV20-1, the J call TRBJ1-2; perhaps TRBD1 as D (5 bases). The CDR3 has 12 residues. Germline V gene sequence: CDR1 DFQATT, CDR2 SNEGSKA (reference sequence). CDR3 coding DNA: TGCACCCCGGGGGGGGTCGACTATGGCTACACCTTC. It translates to CTPGGVDYGYTF.

V gene TRBV6-1 combines with J gene TRBJ1-1; D is ambiguous. This CDR3 comprises 12 residues. Between the trimmed V and J ends, which lost 8 bases and 1 base, there was a span of 8 bases. Germline V gives CDR1 MNHNS, CDR2 SASEGT. CDR3 amino acids: CASARRNTEAFF. The CDR3 DNA reads TGTGCCAGCGCAAGAAGGAACACTGAAGCTTTCTTT.

The chain carries TRBV30 and TRBJ2-3; D remains ambiguous. Deletions cut 4 bases from V and 1 base from J, with 15 bases between. The CDR3 runs 15 residues. Germline V gene lookup returns CDR1 GTSNPN and CDR2 SVGIG (reference sequence). CDR3 sequence reads: CAWTQTQRRTDTQYF. CDR3 DNA: TGTGCCTGGACTCAAACACAACGGCGCACAGATACGCAGTATTTT.

V and J are TRBV20-1 and TRBJ1-3; D uncertain. The CDR3 has 13 residues. V was trimmed by 2 bases and J by 0 bases, leaving 5 bases between them. The germline V gene encodes CDR1 DFQATT and CDR2 SNEGSKA (reference sequence). CDR3 protein: CSARKGSGNTIYF. The DNA of the CDR3 is TGCAGTGCTAGAAAGGGCTCTGGAAACACCATATATTTT.

This clonotype was counted between two and nine times. This chain joins TRBV15 and TRBJ2-7; a possible D gene is TRBD2 (6 bases). This CDR3 comprises 14 residues. The germline gives CDR1 LNHNV, CDR2 YYDKDF (reference sequence). Trimming pared 5 bases from V and 0 bases from J, leaving 11 bases between. The CDR3 DNA reads TGTGCCACCAGCGAACGGGGACTCTCCTACGAGCAGTACTTC. Translating gives CATSERGLSYEQYF.

The V call is TRBV19, the J call TRBJ2-1; possible D gene TRBD1, 6 bases. CDR3 length: 15 residues. V lost 1 base and J 4 bases, leaving 11 bases between the germline ends. Germline V gene sequence: CDR1 LNHDA, CDR2 SQIVND (reference sequence). The CDR3 DNA reads as TGTGCCAGTAGTATAGTCGGGACATTATACAATGAGCAGTTCTTC. This encodes CASSIVGTLYNEQFF.

This clonotype was seen at least ten times. The V call is TRBV7-9, the J call TRBJ2-1; 11 bases are a match to TRBD2. Germline-derived CDR1 and CDR2 are SEHNR and FQNEAQ (reference sequence). J lost 4 bases, V lost 7 bases, and 12 bases had no gene match. The CDR3 covers 17 residues. The CDR3 protein is CASIPPGIAGGYNEQFF. The CDR3 DNA is TGTGCCAGCATCCCACCTGGGATAGCGGGAGGGTACAATGAGCAGTTCTTC. The entire variable domain, with the rest obtained from reference TRBV7-9 and TRBJ2-1, is as follows: DTGVSQNPRHKITKRGQNVTFRCDPISEHNRLYWYRQTLGQGPEFLTYFQNEAQLEKSRLLSDRFSAERPKGSFSTLEIQRTEQGDSAMYLCASIPPGIAGGYNEQFFGPGTRLTVL.

Only a few counts were recorded for this clonotype. CDR3 DNA: TGTGCCACCGGAAGGGGGGGGGACTACGAGCAGTACTTC. It yields the protein CATGRGGDYEQYF. The chain employs TRBV10-3 and TRBJ2-7; D might be TRBD2 (7 bases). The V gene lost 10 bases and the J gene lost 3 bases, with 16 bases spanning the gap. The CDR3 is 13 amino acids. Per the germline V gene, CDR1 is ENHRY and CDR2 is SYGVKD.

This clonotype has a count of ten or more. This chain connects TRBV4-1 to TRBJ2-5; D unclear. CDR1 is MGHRA, CDR2 YSYEKL, per germline. The CDR3 has 13 amino acids. Between the trimmed V and J ends, which lost 3 bases and 1 base, there was a span of 6 bases. This CDR3 is CASSHGIQETQYF. In nucleotides, the CDR3 is TGCGCCAGCAGCCATGGTATCCAAGAGACCCAGTACTTC.

In this sample, this clonotype turned up a few times. The chain joins TRBV5-1 to TRBJ2-2; D ambiguous. This CDR3 region has 14 residues. Per germline, CDR1 SGHRS and CDR2 YFSETQ. V gave up 4 bases and J gave up 6 bases, with 13 bases separating them. CDR3 nucleotide sequence: TGCGCCAGCAGCGCAAGTGCCAGCCCCGGGGAGCTGTTTTTT. Its protein product is CASSASASPGELFF.

This clonotype was detected ten times or more. The chain is built from TRBV12-5 and TRBJ2-7; no clear D. Germline assignment: CDR1 LGHNT and CDR2 FRNRAP. The CDR3 consists of 11 residues. V was trimmed by 2 bases and J by 2 bases, leaving 1 base between them. The CDR3 region is CASGLTYEQYF. The CDR3 DNA follows: TGTGCTAGTGGTTTGACCTACGAGCAGTACTTC.

This chain joins TRBV9 and TRBJ2-7; 8 bases fit TRBD1. This CDR3 contains 15 residues. CDR1 is SGDLS, CDR2 YYNGEE, per germline. The J segment lost 6 bases and the V segment lost 0 bases, leaving 8 bases of the junction unmatched. The DNA of the CDR3 is TGTGCCAGCAGCGTAGAAGTCGGACAGGGCGCCGAGCAGTACTTC. The encoded protein is CASSVEVGQGAEQYF.

J is TRBJ2-7 and V is TRBV10-3; weak D call: TRBD1 (6 bases). Trimming pared 4 bases from V and 5 bases from J, leaving 15 bases between. Germline-derived CDR1 and CDR2 are ENHRY and SYGVKD. The CDR3 loop spans 14 amino acids. For the CDR3, the DNA is TGTGCCATCAGTGCCCGGGACACCAACCACGAGCAGTACTTC. Protein: CAISARDTNHEQYF.

This clonotype appeared many times. The chain is built from TRBV5-1 and TRBJ2-1; unclear D gene. This CDR3 spans 11 amino acids. V lost 2 bases, J lost 8 bases, and 5 bases lay in between. CDR1 and CDR2 (germline): SGHRS, YFSETQ. CDR3: CASSLGYEQFF. The CDR3 nucleotides read TGCGCCAGCAGCTTAGGTTATGAGCAGTTCTTC.

This clonotype was seen a handful of times. The chain is built from TRBV5-5 and TRBJ2-7; 10 bases are a match to TRBD1. Germline-derived CDR1 and CDR2 are SGHKS and YYEKEE (reference sequence). J gave up 5 bases and V 4 bases, and 3 bases lay outside the gene matches. The CDR3 spans 13 residues. The CDR3 sequence is CASSPGQGNEQYF. The CDR3 DNA reads TGTGCCAGCAGCCCGGGACAGGGGAACGAGCAGTACTTC.

This clonotype has more than one count but fewer than ten. The V call is TRBV12-3 or TRBV12-4, the J call TRBJ1-1, with a weak D call TRBD1 (6 bases). The length of the CDR3 is 13 residues. V was pared by 7 bases and J by 8 bases, with 17 bases between. DNA for the CDR3: TGTGCCAGCAACCCTGGCACCGGGACAGAAGCTTTCTTT. Translation gives CASNPGTGTEAFF.

This clonotype came up a few times. The chain carries TRBV5-1 and TRBJ2-1; a possible D gene is TRBD1 (5 bases). This CDR3 region has 12 residues. Germline assignment: CDR1 SGHRS and CDR2 YFSETQ. Between the trimmed V and J ends, which lost 2 bases and 15 bases, there was a span of 15 bases. CDR3 amino acids: CASSFGIGQGFF. The CDR3 DNA sequence: TGCGCCAGCAGCTTTGGGATAGGGCAGGGGTTCTTC.

This chain links TRBV5-1 with TRBJ2-1, with 9 bases lining up with TRBD1. The CDR3 is 16 residues long. Trimming at V came to 7 bases and at J to 5 bases, leaving 13 bases not matched to a gene. The V gene's germline CDR1 is SGHRS and CDR2 YFSETQ. The CDR3 nucleotides are TGCGCCAGCGCAGAAACAGGGGGCTCGGCGAACAATGAGCAGTTCTTC. This sequence encodes CASAETGGSANNEQFF. The whole variable domain, filled in from reference TRBV5-1 and TRBJ2-1, reads KAGVTQTPRYLIKTRGQQVTLSCSPISGHRSVSWYQQTPGQGLQFLFEYFSETQRNKGNFPGRFSGRQFSNSRSEMNVSTLELGDSALYLCASAETGGSANNEQFFGPGTRLTVL.

This CDR3 reads CASNPIAGSYEQYF. The CDR3 nucleotides read TGTGCCAGCAATCCCATTGCGGGTTCCTACGAGCAGTACTTC. This chain links TRBV7-2 with TRBJ2-7; D possibly corresponds to TRBD2 (5 bases). Germline V gene sequence: CDR1 SGHTA, CDR2 FQGNSA. The CDR3 is 14 residues long. The V gene lost 7 bases and the J gene lost 1 base, with 14 bases spanning the gap. The full variable domain, rest sourced from reference TRBV7-2 and TRBJ2-7, is GAGVSQSPSNKVTEKGKDVELRCDPISGHTALYWYRQSLGQGLEFLIYFQGNSAPDKSGLPSDRFSAERTGGSVSTLTIQRTQQEDSAVYLCASNPIAGSYEQYFGPGTRLTVT.

This clonotype has at least ten counts. This sequence joins TRBV12-3 or TRBV12-4 and TRBJ2-7; weak D call: TRBD2 (6 bases). This CDR3 has 14 amino acids. V was shortened by 6 bases and J by 4 bases, with 16 bases between the two germline ends. The CDR3 coding sequence is TGTGCCAGCAGCCAGGAGGGTCTCGTATACGAGCAGTACTTC. Translation: CASSQEGLVYEQYF.

The chain carries TRBV28 and TRBJ2-5; D could derive from TRBD1 or TRBD2 (5 bases each). This CDR3 has 13 residues. CDR1 is MDHEN, CDR2 SYDVKM, per germline. V lost 6 bases, J lost 7 bases, and 15 bases lay in between. Here the CDR3 reads CASRVGGVGTQYF. For the CDR3, the DNA is TGTGCCAGCAGGGTTGGGGGTGTGGGGACCCAGTACTTC.

V usage is TRBV5-1 and J usage is TRBJ2-5; a weak D match, TRBD1 (6 bases). This CDR3 is built from 16 residues. The germline CDR1 and CDR2 sequences are SGHRS and YFSETQ. Trimming cost V 0 bases and J 2 bases, with 14 bases left between them. This CDR3 is CASSLGVLTGQETQYF. In DNA, the CDR3 is TGCGCCAGCAGCTTGGGCGTTCTGACAGGACAAGAGACCCAGTACTTC.

This chain joins TRBV11-2 and TRBJ2-1, with TRBD2 identical over 14 bases. The germline CDR1 and CDR2 sequences are SGHAT and FQNNGV. The J segment lost 1 base and the V segment lost 3 bases, leaving 8 bases of the junction unmatched. The CDR3 is 19 residues long. The CDR3 sequence is CASSFWGTSGSSSYNEQFF. DNA for the CDR3: TGTGCCAGCAGCTTCTGGGGGACTAGCGGGAGTAGTTCCTACAATGAGCAGTTCTTC.